The following is a TCR beta chain sequence with its context. Its specificity is not known. Trimming took 0 bases from V and 0 from J, leaving 8 bases between them. In germline, CDR1 is DFQATT, CDR2 SNEGSKA (reference sequence). The CDR3 has 14 residues. This sample was taken from a study of post-analysis software for immune sequencing data. The study, taken as a whole, reports: Several TRBV segments (TRBV5-6, TRBV5-1 and TRBV20-1 among them) occurred more frequently in patients than in controls.

TCR beta libraries were prepared from cDNA with unique molecular identifiers. TCRdb re-derived calls from the PCR reads in MiXCR, one entry per CDR3 protein. The profile shows about 770,000 distinct CDR3 sequences, about 43% of them singletons. Sequences were obtained from blood. The chain combines TRBV20-1 with TRBJ1-1; no reliable D call. This receptor was taken from a girl between 10 and 17 years old with multiple sclerosis. CDR3 protein: CSARDRTVNTEAFF. CDR3 nucleotides: TGCAGTGCTAGAGACAGAACGGTGAACACTGAAGCTTTCTTT.